Below, one T cell receptor (beta chain) is given with its context. Antigen: not known. This sample is drawn from a study of CD8 T cells in ankylosing spondylitis. General observations from the study: The study identified a TCR beta motif of roughly eight highly homologous variants that appeared characteristic of ankylosing spondylitis blood. Within matched ankylosing spondylitis synovial fluid, disease-linked clones were reportedly significantly enriched.

The V and J ends lost 6 bases and 7 bases, in that order; junction bases with no gene match: 16. This CDR3 is built from 15 residues. Germline V gene sequence: CDR1 DFQATT, CDR2 SNEGSKA (reference sequence). TCRdb recomputed calls from the 5' RACE reads with MiXCR, one row per CDR3 protein. The sample includes around 440,000 distinct CDR3 sequences, over 15% of them seen just once. The chain couples TRBV20-1 to TRBJ2-5, with 8 bases aligning to TRBD2. The TCR sequence derives from a male donor with ankylosing spondylitis. Sample: blood, either unsorted or a sorted T cell fraction (not recorded which). The CDR3 DNA reads TGCAGTGCCCCCTTGTCAGCGGGAGAGAGCGGGACCCAGTACTTC. Translated: CSAPLSAGESGTQYF.